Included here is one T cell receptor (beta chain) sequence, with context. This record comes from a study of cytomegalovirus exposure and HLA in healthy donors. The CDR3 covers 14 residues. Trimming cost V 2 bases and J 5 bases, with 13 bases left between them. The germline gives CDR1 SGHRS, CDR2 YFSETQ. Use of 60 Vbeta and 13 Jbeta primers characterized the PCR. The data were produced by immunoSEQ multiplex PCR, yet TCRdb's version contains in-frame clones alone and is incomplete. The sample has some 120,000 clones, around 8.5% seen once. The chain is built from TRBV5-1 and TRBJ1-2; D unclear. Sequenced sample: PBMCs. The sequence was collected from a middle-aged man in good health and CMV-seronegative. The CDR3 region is CASSFNRFEYGYTF. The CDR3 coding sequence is TGCGCCAGCAGCTTTAACAGATTCGAATATGGCTACACCTTC.